This TCR beta chain came from a study of technical replicates of blood from a handful of donors. The CDR3 contains 12 residues. The ends were cut back, 5 bases at V and 6 bases at J, with 11 bases in the middle. In germline, CDR1 is MNHEY, CDR2 SMNVEV (reference sequence). The assay was immunoSEQ multiplex PCR, and TCRdb's table has in-frame clones only and misses some. Here the sample spans 100,000 or so clones, 95% to 96% being singletons. The sample consisted of T cells isolated from PBMCs. This sequence was found in a human donor in good health. The chain recombines TRBV27 with TRBJ2-7, with D perhaps matching TRBD1 (5 bases). The CDR3 nucleotides read TGTGCCAGCAGTCCAACAGGCCGCGAGCAGTACTTC. Residues: CASSPTGREQYF.